What follows are 12 T cell receptor beta chains derived from one specimen sequenced in a study of cytomegalovirus exposure and HLA in healthy donors. PCR employed 60 Vbeta and 13 Jbeta primers. The method was immunoSEQ multiplex PCR; TCRdb's version includes in-frame clones alone and lacks a portion of them. The table has about 150,000 clones, approximately 81% seen once. The sample comprised PBMCs. These receptors were obtained from a woman between 18 and 29 years old in good health and CMV-seronegative.

This sequence joins TRBV6-1 and TRBJ1-2, with a weak D call TRBD1 (5 bases). Per germline, CDR1 MNHNS and CDR2 SASEGT. Trimming left V 9 bases short and J 4 bases short, with 18 bases between. This CDR3 has 14 residues. CDR3 residues: CASVRGLEVYGYTF. CDR3 bases: TGTGCCAGTGTAAGGGGTTTAGAGGTCTATGGCTACACCTTC.

The gene calls are TRBV6-6 and TRBJ1-4; D call uncertain. Deletions cut 6 bases from V and 2 bases from J, with 16 bases between. This CDR3 is 16 amino acids long. The V gene's germline CDR1 is MNHNY and CDR2 SVGAGI (reference sequence). CDR3 coding DNA: TGTGCCAGCAGACTCACACCCCAGAGGACTAATGAAAAACTGTTTTTT. Its translation: CASRLTPQRTNEKLFF.

This clone was observed a single time. The chain is built from TRBV6-4 and TRBJ1-6; D is uncertain. CDR1 MRHNA and CDR2 SNTAGT come from the germline V gene. Trimming removed 7 bases at V and 7 bases at J, with 17 bases between. The CDR3 has 15 amino acids. This CDR3 reads CASTKEIRENSPLHF. The CDR3, as DNA: TGTGCCAGCACTAAGGAAATACGGGAGAATTCACCCCTCCACTTT.

On this clone itself: The sample contains more than one DNA sequence encoding this CDR3. The rearrangement joins TRBV7-9 to TRBJ2-7; 7 nucleotides agree with TRBD1. The germline CDR1 and CDR2 sequences are SEHNR and FQNEAQ (reference sequence). This CDR3 has 13 amino acids. Germline trimming cut 4 bases from V and 2 bases from J; bases unmatched to any gene: 2. In DNA, the CDR3 is TGTGCCAGCAGCTCGGGACAGACCTACGAGCAGTACTTC. This gives the protein CASSSGQTYEQYF.

The rearrangement uses TRBV7-2 and TRBJ2-3; D possibly corresponds to TRBD1 (5 bases). The CDR3 runs to 15 residues. The germline gives CDR1 SGHTA, CDR2 FQGNSA. Trimming stripped 1 base from V and 4 bases from J, with 12 bases between. The CDR3: CASSLDSRGADTQYF. The CDR3 region has the DNA TGTGCCAGCAGCTTAGATTCAAGGGGCGCAGATACGCAGTATTTT.

This chain joins TRBV7-3 and TRBJ2-3; TRBD2 agrees at 7 bases. V lost 0 bases, J lost 2 bases, and 2 bases stayed unmatched. There are 15 residues in the CDR3. The germline V gene encodes CDR1 SGHTA and CDR2 FQGTGA. The CDR3 reads CASSLTREPTDTQYF. CDR3 nucleotide sequence: TGTGCCAGCAGCTTAACGCGGGAGCCCACAGATACGCAGTATTTT.

This rearrangement joins TRBV2 to TRBJ1-2; TRBD1 is a possible D gene (6 bases). V was cut by 7 bases and J by 8 bases, with 23 bases left in between. CDR3 length equals 15 residues. The germline CDR1 and CDR2 sequences are SNHLY and FYNNEI. The CDR3 sequence: CASTPDGTPSTGYTF. CDR3 DNA sequence: TGTGCCAGCACCCCGGACGGGACACCCTCTACGGGCTACACCTTC.

J is TRBJ2-7 and V is TRBV29-1; D is uncertain. Germline CDR1 is SQVTM and CDR2 is ANQGSEA. The CDR3 consists of 13 residues. V dropped 6 bases and J dropped 0 bases, with 12 bases sitting between them. The CDR3 reads CSVVFTSSYEQYF. The DNA of the CDR3 is TGCAGCGTCGTGTTTACCAGCTCCTACGAGCAGTACTTC.

This chain joins TRBV10-3 and TRBJ2-1; 8 nucleotides match TRBD2. Germline V lookup: CDR1 ENHRY, CDR2 SYGVKD. Germline trimming cut 0 bases from V and 7 bases from J; bases unmatched to any gene: 11. The length of the CDR3 is 17 residues. The CDR3 region is CAISESIFGGGRNEQFF. The CDR3 DNA is TGTGCCATCAGTGAGTCGATCTTTGGCGGGGGGAGAAATGAGCAGTTCTTC.

The chain has TRBV28 and TRBJ1-2; D is perhaps TRBD1 (6 bases). CDR3 length: 15 amino acids. Germline V lookup: CDR1 MDHEN, CDR2 SYDVKM. V gave up 9 bases and J gave up 8 bases, with 25 bases separating them. The CDR3 coding sequence is TGTGCCAGTGTAAGGGACGCGAGGACAGTTCAAGGCTACACCTTC. Protein sequence: CASVRDARTVQGYTF.

This clone was seen just once. The chain uses TRBV2 and TRBJ2-5, with D tentatively TRBD1 (5 bases). V shed 3 bases and J shed 2 bases, with 7 bases lying between them. The CDR3 length is 13 residues. Germline V gives CDR1 SNHLY, CDR2 FYNNEI. CDR3 nucleotide sequence: TGTGCCAGCAGTGAGTACAGGCAAGAGACCCAGTACTTC. Amino acids: CASSEYRQETQYF.

This sequence joins TRBV4-3 and TRBJ1-1, with D possibly matching TRBD1 (5 bases). V was pared by 4 bases and J by 0 bases, with 12 bases between. The CDR3 is made up of 15 amino acids. The germline V gene has CDR1 LGHNA and CDR2 YSLEER. CDR3 bases: TGCGCCAGCAGCCCGACCGCAGGGATGAACACTGAAGCTTTCTTT. Its translation is CASSPTAGMNTEAFF.